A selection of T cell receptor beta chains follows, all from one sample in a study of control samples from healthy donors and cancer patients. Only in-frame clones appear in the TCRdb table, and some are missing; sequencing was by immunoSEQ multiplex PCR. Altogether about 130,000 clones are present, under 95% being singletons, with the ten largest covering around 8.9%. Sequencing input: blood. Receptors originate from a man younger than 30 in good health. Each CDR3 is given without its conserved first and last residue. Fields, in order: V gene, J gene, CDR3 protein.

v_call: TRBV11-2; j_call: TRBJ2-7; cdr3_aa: ASSLGPLAGNPYEQY
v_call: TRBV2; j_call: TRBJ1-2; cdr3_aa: ASSEARGNYGYT
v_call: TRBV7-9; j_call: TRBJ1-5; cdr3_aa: ASSLGNSNQPQH
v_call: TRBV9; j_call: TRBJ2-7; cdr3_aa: ASSPVGTPEPYEQY
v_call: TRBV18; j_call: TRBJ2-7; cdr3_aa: ASSPTSVLREQY
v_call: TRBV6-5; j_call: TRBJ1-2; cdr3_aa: ASSLGTGVKGYT
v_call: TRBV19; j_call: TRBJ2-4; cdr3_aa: ASSIVGRGTLDIQY
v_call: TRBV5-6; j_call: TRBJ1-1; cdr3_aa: ASSFSYRGLGNTEAF
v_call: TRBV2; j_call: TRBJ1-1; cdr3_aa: ASSWDPNTEAF
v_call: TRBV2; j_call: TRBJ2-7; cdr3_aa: ASRDSLEQY
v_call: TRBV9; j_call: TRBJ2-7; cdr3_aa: ASSVGPVSYEQY
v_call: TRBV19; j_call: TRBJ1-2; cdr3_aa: ASTPPGASASYGYT
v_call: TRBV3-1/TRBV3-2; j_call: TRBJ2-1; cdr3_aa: ASRPTSGEADEQF
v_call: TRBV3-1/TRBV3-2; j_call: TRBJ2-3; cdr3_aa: ASSQVGTDTQY
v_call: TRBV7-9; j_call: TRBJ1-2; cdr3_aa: ASSSDGTSYGYT
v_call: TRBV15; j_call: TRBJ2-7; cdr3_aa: ATSREVGYYEQY
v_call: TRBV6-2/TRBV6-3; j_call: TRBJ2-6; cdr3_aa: ASSSYRDREWSGANVLT
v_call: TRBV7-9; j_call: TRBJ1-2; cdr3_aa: ASSPGGSGYT
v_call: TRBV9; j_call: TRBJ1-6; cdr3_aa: ASSASGVSYNSPLH
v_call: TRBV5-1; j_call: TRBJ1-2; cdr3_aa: ASSTRPGANYGYT
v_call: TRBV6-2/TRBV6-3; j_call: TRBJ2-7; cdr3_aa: ASSYSLSGLYEQY
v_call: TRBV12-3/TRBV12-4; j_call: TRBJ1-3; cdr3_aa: ASKNWGQNTIY
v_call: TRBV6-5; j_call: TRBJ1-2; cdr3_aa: ASTQRTGYGYT
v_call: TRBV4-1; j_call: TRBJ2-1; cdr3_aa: ASSPVVIRGGVRNEQF
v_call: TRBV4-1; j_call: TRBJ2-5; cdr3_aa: ASSQEGTLEGETQY
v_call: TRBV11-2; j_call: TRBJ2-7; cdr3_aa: ASSSPGAYEQY
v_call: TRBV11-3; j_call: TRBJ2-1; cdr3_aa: ASSLGGTDLGNEQF
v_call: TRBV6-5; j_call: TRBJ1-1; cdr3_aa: ASSKSDRGGEAF
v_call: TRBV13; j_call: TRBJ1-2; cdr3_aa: ASSLGLVQGYGYT
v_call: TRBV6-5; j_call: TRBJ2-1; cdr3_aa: ASSYSTGTSSEQF
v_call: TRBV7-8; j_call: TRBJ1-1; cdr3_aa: ASSTGITTEAF
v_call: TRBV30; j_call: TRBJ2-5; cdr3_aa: AWSGLDHLQETQY
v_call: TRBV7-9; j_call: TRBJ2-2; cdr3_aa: ASSLTRGLPGELF
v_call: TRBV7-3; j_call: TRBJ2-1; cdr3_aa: ASSFPGGEQF
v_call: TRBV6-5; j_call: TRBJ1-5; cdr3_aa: ASSYATGGQPQH
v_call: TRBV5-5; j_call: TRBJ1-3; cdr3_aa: ASTLGGDNGNTIY
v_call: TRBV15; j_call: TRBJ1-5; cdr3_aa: ATSPRLETRDFNQPQH
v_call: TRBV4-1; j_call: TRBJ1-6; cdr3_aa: ASSQGIGPNSPLH
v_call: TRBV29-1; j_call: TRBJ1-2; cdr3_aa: SVDVVRGTNYGYT
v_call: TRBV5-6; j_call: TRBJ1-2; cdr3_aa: ASSFSGQGNNGYT
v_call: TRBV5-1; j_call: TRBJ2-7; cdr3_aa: ASSLDPRGAGSYEQY
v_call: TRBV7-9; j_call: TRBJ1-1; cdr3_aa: ASSLERRKAF
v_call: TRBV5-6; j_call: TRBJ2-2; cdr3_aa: ASSPRTGVNTGELF
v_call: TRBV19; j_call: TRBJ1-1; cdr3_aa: ASSSRQGVDTEAF
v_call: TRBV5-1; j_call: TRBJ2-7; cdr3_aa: ASSLGQGDEQY
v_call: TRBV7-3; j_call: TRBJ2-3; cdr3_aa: ASSRQGASDTQY
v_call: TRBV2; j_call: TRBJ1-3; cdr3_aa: ASSEVSKSLGNTIY
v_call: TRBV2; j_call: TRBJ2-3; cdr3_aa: ASAPDQLLASTDTQY
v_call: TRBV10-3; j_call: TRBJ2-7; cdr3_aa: ATSSPGIVSYEQY
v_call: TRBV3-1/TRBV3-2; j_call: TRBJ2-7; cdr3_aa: ASSPRERSVHEQY
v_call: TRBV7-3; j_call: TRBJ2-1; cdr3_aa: ASSLESYNEQF
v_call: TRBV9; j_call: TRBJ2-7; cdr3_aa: ASSVRDEQY
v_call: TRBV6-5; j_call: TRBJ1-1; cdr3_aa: ASSSSTGTTEAF
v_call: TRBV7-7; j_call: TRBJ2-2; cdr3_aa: ASSPDTGELF
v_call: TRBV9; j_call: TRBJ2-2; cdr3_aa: ASSEGVVGATGELF
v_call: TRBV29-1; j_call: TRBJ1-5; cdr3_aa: SVQIGTGNQPQH
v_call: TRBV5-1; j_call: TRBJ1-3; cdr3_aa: ASSLGGSGNTIY
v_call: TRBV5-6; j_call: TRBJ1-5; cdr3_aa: ASSLGVSNQPQH
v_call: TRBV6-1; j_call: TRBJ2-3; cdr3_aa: ASRDRGPTDTQY